Presented here are 3 T cell receptor beta chains from one specimen sequenced in a study of T cells in tuberculosis. Thawed, overnight-rested PBMC were stained with GMM-loaded CD1B tetramer, viability dye and anti-CD3, then sorted. C32 glucose monomycolate from Rhodococcus equi was loaded onto the CD1B tetramers. Repertoires were generated with immunoSEQ multiplex PCR, while TCRdb's copy carries only in-frame clones and drops some. The top ten clones hold 20% to 25% of a sample with around 50,000 clones, around 90% of them seen once. Sequenced input: CD1b-GMM tetramer-negative cells sorted from PBMCs. These receptors all come from an adult woman with latent tuberculosis.

A single count supports this clone. This chain connects TRBV29-1 to TRBJ1-1, with D possibly TRBD1 on 6 matching bases. Trimming shortened V by 5 bases and J by 0 bases, and 16 bases separated the two germline ends. The CDR3 is made up of 15 amino acids. From germline, CDR1 is SQVTM and CDR2 ANQGSEA. CDR3 amino acids: CSVKGRGGMNTEAFF. In nucleotides, the CDR3 is TGCAGCGTTAAGGGTAGGGGGGGCATGAACACTGAAGCTTTCTTT.

This clone is termed medium-sized. In DNA, the CDR3 is TGTGCCAGCAGCGCTACAGGGGATAGCAATCAGCCCCAGCATTTT. Residues: CASSATGDSNQPQHF. This chain links TRBV6-4 with TRBJ1-5, with 7 bases identical to TRBD1. The ends lost 6 bases at V and 0 bases at J; junction bases unmatched: 5. The CDR3 is made up of 15 amino acids. CDR1 and CDR2 (germline): MRHNA, SNTAGT.

The DNA of the CDR3 is TGTGCCAGCAGCCCAGGGACTAGCGAGTACAATGAGCAGTTCTTC. It yields the protein CASSPGTSEYNEQFF. The chain couples TRBV6-4 to TRBJ2-1; TRBD2 aligns across 10 bases. Trimming at V came to 6 bases and at J to 4 bases, leaving 6 bases not matched to a gene. Germline-derived CDR1 and CDR2 are MRHNA and SNTAGT. The CDR3 length is 15 residues.